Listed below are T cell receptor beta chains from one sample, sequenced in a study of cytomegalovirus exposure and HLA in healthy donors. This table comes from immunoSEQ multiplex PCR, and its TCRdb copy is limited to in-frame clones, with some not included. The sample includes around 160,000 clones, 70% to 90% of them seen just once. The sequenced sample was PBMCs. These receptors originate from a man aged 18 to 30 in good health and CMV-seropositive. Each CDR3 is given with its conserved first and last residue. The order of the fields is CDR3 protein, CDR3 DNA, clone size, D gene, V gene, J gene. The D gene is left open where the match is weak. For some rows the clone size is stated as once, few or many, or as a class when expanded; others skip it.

CASSQDRADNYGYTF	TGCGCCAGCAGCCAAGACAGGGCTGATAACTATGGCTACACCTTC	NA	NA	TRBV4-3	TRBJ1-2
CASRAWGPEQYF	TGTGCCAGCCGAGCGTGGGGGCCGGAGCAGTACTTC	NA	NA	TRBV7-6	TRBJ2-7
CASRGQGAFEAFF	TGTGCCAGCAGGGGACAGGGGGCGTTTGAAGCTTTCTTT	NA	TRBD1	TRBV2	TRBJ1-1
CACPRRGEAFF	TGTGCCTGCCCCCGTCGAGGGGAAGCTTTCTTT	few	NA	TRBV30	TRBJ1-1
CASSQDLAGGTDTQYF	TGCGCCAGCAGCCAAGATCTAGCGGGGGGCACAGATACGCAGTATTTT	NA	TRBD2	TRBV4-3	TRBJ2-3
CASSQVETGLSGANVLTF	TGCGCCAGCAGCCAGGTAGAGACAGGTCTCTCTGGGGCCAACGTCCTGACTTTC	NA	NA	TRBV4-1	TRBJ2-6
CASSSRLAGGPSYEQYF	TGTGCCAGCAGTTCCAGACTAGCGGGGGGCCCCTCCTACGAGCAGTACTTC	NA	TRBD2	TRBV28	TRBJ2-7
CASSFPGARAYEQYF	TGTGCCAGCAGCTTCCCAGGGGCTCGGGCCTACGAGCAGTACTTC	few	NA	TRBV7-9	TRBJ2-7
CASSVDRLVNTGELFF	TGTGCCAGCAGCGTAGATCGGCTAGTGAACACCGGGGAGCTGTTTTTT	NA	NA	TRBV9	TRBJ2-2
CASSAGLADFSDTQYF	TGTGCCAGCAGCGCCGGACTAGCGGATTTTTCAGATACGCAGTATTTT	NA	TRBD2	TRBV9	TRBJ2-3
CASSLAGVDTGELFF	TGCGCCAGCAGCTTGGCCGGGGTTGACACCGGGGAGCTGTTTTTT	NA	NA	TRBV5-1	TRBJ2-2
CASSYSRGGQNIQYF	TGTGCCAGCAGTTACTCTCGCGGGGGTCAAAACATTCAGTACTTC	NA	TRBD2	TRBV6-6	TRBJ2-4
CAGENTVDTGELFF	TGTGCCGGAGAAAATACGGTGGACACCGGGGAGCTGTTTTTT	NA	NA	TRBV6-5	TRBJ2-2
CASSPDAGPKQFF	TGCGCCAGCAGCCCAGATGCGGGACCGAAGCAGTTCTTC	few	NA	TRBV10-1	TRBJ2-1
CASSDQRETQYF	TGTGCCAGCAGCGACCAGCGAGAGACCCAGTACTTC	NA	NA	TRBV7-9	TRBJ2-5
CASSPPQKESSGNTIYF	TGTGCCAGCAGCCCCCCCCAAAAGGAGAGCTCTGGAAACACCATATATTTT	NA	NA	TRBV5-6	TRBJ1-3
CASSLGGSGGGNEQFF	TGTGCCAGCAGCCTAGGGGGTAGCGGGGGGGGAAATGAGCAGTTCTTC	NA	TRBD2	TRBV9	TRBJ2-1
CASSLGGVNYGYTF	TGCGCCAGCAGTTTAGGGGGCGTGAACTATGGCTACACCTTC	NA	TRBD1	TRBV5-1	TRBJ1-2
CASSGSTGSSYNEQFF	TGTGCCAGCAGTGGCTCGACAGGGAGCTCCTACAATGAGCAGTTCTTC	NA	TRBD1	TRBV6-4	TRBJ2-1
CASSTVSGLYEQYF	TGTGCCAGCAGCACGGTCTCGGGACTCTACGAGCAGTACTTC	few	NA	TRBV7-9	TRBJ2-7
CASSLPLSTDTQYF	TGTGCCAGCAGCTTGCCCCTTAGCACAGATACGCAGTATTTT	NA	NA	TRBV5-6	TRBJ2-3
CASSLAGQYEQYF	TGTGCCAGCAGCTTGGCCGGACAATACGAGCAGTACTTC	NA	NA	TRBV5-6	TRBJ2-7
CASSLDRGSYTF	TGTGCCAGCAGCTTAGACAGGGGAAGCTACACCTTC	once	TRBD1	TRBV7-2	TRBJ1-2
CASSPYLSGGGVDTQYF	TGTGCCAGCAGCCCCTACCTTAGCGGGGGAGGGGTAGATACGCAGTATTTT	NA	TRBD2	TRBV27	TRBJ2-3
CSSSLLGRDTQYF	TGTTCCAGCAGCTTACTAGGGAGAGATACGCAGTATTTT	NA	NA	TRBV7-9	TRBJ2-3
CASSAGQGTGANVLTF	TGTGCCAGCAGTGCAGGACAGGGAACTGGGGCCAACGTCCTGACTTTC	once	TRBD1	TRBV27	TRBJ2-6
CAGSGTSNTEAFF	TGTGCCGGCTCCGGGACATCGAACACTGAAGCTTTCTTT	NA	NA	TRBV7-9	TRBJ1-1
CASSLVGDRSGTGELFF	TGTGCCAGCAGCTTGGTCGGGGACAGATCGGGCACCGGGGAGCTGTTTTTT	NA	TRBD1	TRBV5-6	TRBJ2-2